This paragraph covers one T cell receptor (beta chain) sequence. This sample was taken from a study of blood T cell repertoires in COVID-19. Study summary: Samples came from the United States, Italy and Spain, spanning acute and convalescent COVID-19.

CDR1 is LGHDT and CDR2 is YNNKEL in the germline V gene (reference sequence). The CDR3 is made up of 14 amino acids. Trimming cost V 2 bases and J 4 bases, with 11 bases left between them. Per the original methods: Amplification with reference gene primers provided the estimates of nucleated cell counts. Repertoires were generated with immunoSEQ multiplex PCR, while TCRdb's copy carries only in-frame clones and drops some. From that table come the V and J calls and clone size; the DNA was used to work out D and trimming. This table has some 80,000 clones, over 65% appearing once. V usage is TRBV3-1 (or the pseudogene TRBV3-2) and J usage is TRBJ1-2; possibly TRBD1 for D (6 bases). The sample consisted of peripheral blood. The receptor was isolated from a human donor in a cohort sampled during active COVID-19. CDR3 DNA sequence: TGTGCCAGCAGCCAATACGAAGGGGGCTATGGCTACACCTTC. Translating it yields CASSQYEGGYGYTF.